Listed here are 31 T cell receptor beta chains from one sample, sequenced in a study of human T cells and chemical hapten exposure. TCRdb called the RACE reads again in MiXCR, with one record for every CDR3 protein. This table holds fewer than 140,000 distinct CDR3 sequences, roughly 12% found once. Time point defined: pre-sensitization, week 0. The sample's treatment: therapeutic diphenylcyclopropenone sensitization with weekly scalp DPC. Sequenced here: whole blood, sampled in connection with sensitization to the hapten diphenylcyclopropenone (DPC). The origin of the receptors is a woman in her fifties or sixties with alopecia areata. Some clones in this sample may be carry-over from other donors' samples.

This clonotype was seen only a few times. This chain joins TRBV6-1 and TRBJ1-2; D gene unclear. This CDR3 comprises 15 residues. Looked up from germline, CDR1 is MNHNS and CDR2 is SASEGT. The V and J ends lost 2 bases and 2 bases respectively, with 12 bases between them. The CDR3 nucleotides are TGTGCCAGCAGTGAACAAGGCGGGCAGAACTATGGCTACACCTTC. It specifies CASSEQGGQNYGYTF.

This clonotype was seen many times. The chain couples TRBV28 to TRBJ1-6, with D unresolved. With 6 bases removed from V and 0 bases from J, the gap between germline ends came to 6 bases. There are 14 residues in the CDR3. Germline V gene data show CDR1 as MDHEN and CDR2 as SYDVKM. The CDR3 nucleotides read TGTGCCAGCAGCCTATACTCCTATAATTCACCCCTCCACTTT. It specifies CASSLYSYNSPLHF.

This clonotype came up a few times. This sequence joins TRBV11-3 and TRBJ2-3; 9 bases fit TRBD2. Germline CDR1 reads SGHNT; CDR2 reads YENEEA. This CDR3 has 14 residues. V lost 5 bases and J lost 9; bases outside the gene matches: 9. CDR3 nucleotides: TGTGCCAGCAGCGAGTTTGCGGGGGGGCCAACGCAGTATTTT. It encodes CASSEFAGGPTQYF. The full variable domain, completed using reference TRBV11-3 and TRBJ2-3, is EAGVVQSPRYKIIEKKQPVAFWCNPISGHNTLYWYLQNLGQGPELLIRYENEEAVDDSQLPKDRFSAERLKGVDSTLKIQPAELGDSAVYLCASSEFAGGPTQYFGPGTRLTVL.

This clonotype has more than one count but fewer than ten. The gene calls are TRBV4-3 and TRBJ2-2; D is ambiguous. The CDR3 sequence is 18 residues long. The ends were cut back, 4 bases at V and 0 bases at J, with 18 bases in the middle. Germline V gene lookup returns CDR1 LGHNA and CDR2 YSLEER. CDR3 region: CASSPGFLYGANTGELFF. In DNA form, the CDR3 reads TGCGCCAGCAGCCCCGGATTCTTATACGGCGCGAACACCGGGGAGCTGTTTTTT.

The gene calls are TRBV20-1 and TRBJ2-3; D possibly matches TRBD1 or TRBD2 (6 bases each). CDR3 length equals 15 residues. Germline V gene lookup returns CDR1 DFQATT and CDR2 SNEGSKA (reference sequence). V was shortened by 7 bases and J by 0 bases, with 17 bases between the two germline ends. The CDR3 region has the DNA TGCAGTGGCAGGAGGGGGGTGTCTAGCACAGATACGCAGTATTTT. It translates to CSGRRGVSSTDTQYF.

The chain combines TRBV25-1 with TRBJ1-2; D remains ambiguous. The CDR3 is 13 amino acids. V lost 6 bases to trimming and J lost 6 bases, with 14 bases between them. Germline V gives CDR1 MGHDK, CDR2 SYGVNS. The CDR3 loop is CASSPGSVDGYTF. DNA for the CDR3: TGTGCCAGCAGCCCCGGGTCAGTTGATGGCTACACCTTC.

This clonotype was seen more than once but under ten times. V is TRBV7-2 and J is TRBJ2-1; D not certain. Trimming cost V 1 base and J 3 bases, with 7 bases left between them. Germline lookup yields CDR1 SGHTA and CDR2 FQGNSA. The CDR3 is 14 residues long. As DNA, the CDR3 is TGTGCCAGCAGCTTAGAGATGAACTACAATGAGCAGTTCTTC. This gives the protein CASSLEMNYNEQFF. The whole variable domain, filled in from reference TRBV7-2 and TRBJ2-1, reads GAGVSQSPSNKVTEKGKDVELRCDPISGHTALYWYRQSLGQGLEFLIYFQGNSAPDKSGLPSDRFSAERTGGSVSTLTIQRTQQEDSAVYLCASSLEMNYNEQFFGPGTRLTVL.

This clonotype has more than one count but fewer than ten. The chain links TRBV9 to TRBJ2-1; a possible D gene is TRBD1 (5 bases). Germline assignment: CDR1 SGDLS and CDR2 YYNGEE. The length of the CDR3 is 17 residues. V shed 4 bases and J shed 0 bases, with 17 bases lying between them. This CDR3 is CASSSRLGVFSYNEQFF. The CDR3 DNA follows: TGTGCCAGCAGCTCCAGGTTAGGGGTATTCTCCTACAATGAGCAGTTCTTC.

This chain connects TRBV3-1 to TRBJ2-1; D is unresolved. Germline V CDR1 and CDR2: LGHDT, YNNKEL (reference sequence). This CDR3 comprises 15 residues. Trimming pared 1 base from V and 0 bases from J, leaving 7 bases between. This chain's CDR3 is CASSQVLSSYNEQFF. For the CDR3, the DNA is TGTGCCAGCAGCCAAGTCTTGAGCTCCTACAATGAGCAGTTCTTC.

This clonotype was seen ten or more times. This chain links TRBV3-1 with TRBJ2-1; no definite D call. V was pared by 0 bases and J by 4 bases, with 16 bases between. The CDR3 length is 17 residues. The germline CDR1 and CDR2 sequences are LGHDT and YNNKEL (reference sequence). The CDR3 protein is CASSQESPQPRYNEQFF. For the CDR3, the DNA is TGTGCCAGCAGCCAAGAGTCGCCCCAGCCCCGATACAATGAGCAGTTCTTC.

This clonotype was counted only a few times. The chain links TRBV6-1 to TRBJ1-6, with a weak D call TRBD1 (6 bases). The V and J ends lost 6 bases and 7 bases respectively, with 13 bases between them. The length of the CDR3 is 14 residues. Germline lookup yields CDR1 MNHNS and CDR2 SASEGT. The CDR3 coding sequence is TGTGCCAGCAGACAGGGATTGGGCAATTCACCCCTCCACTTT. Its translation is CASRQGLGNSPLHF.

A few counts support this clonotype. The chain combines TRBV6-5 with TRBJ2-5; D is possibly TRBD1 (6 bases). The CDR3 is made up of 14 amino acids. V was shortened by 0 bases and J by 4 bases, with 9 bases between the two germline ends. Germline lookup yields CDR1 MNHEY and CDR2 SVGAGI. CDR3 nucleotides: TGTGCCAGCAGTTACTCGGGGGCCCCAGAGACCCAGTACTTC. Its translation: CASSYSGAPETQYF.

This clonotype has only a few counts. The V gene is TRBV28, the J gene TRBJ1-6; TRBD1 is a possible D gene (5 bases). Germline loops: CDR1 MDHEN, CDR2 SYDVKM. The CDR3 runs 16 residues. With 3 bases removed from V and 7 bases from J, the gap between germline ends came to 16 bases. The CDR3 region has the DNA TGTGCCAGCAGTTTGCGGGGGGGGACCCGGAATTCACCCCTCCACTTT. Translated, it gives CASSLRGGTRNSPLHF. The full variable domain, in which reference TRBV28 and TRBJ1-6 provide the parts outside the CDR3, is DVKVTQSSRYLVKRTGEKVFLECVQDMDHENMFWYRQDPGLGLRLIYFSYDVKMKEKGDIPEGYSVSREKKERFSLILESASTNQTSMYLCASSLRGGTRNSPLHFGNGTRLTVT.

This clonotype was counted only a few times. The V call is TRBV18, the J call TRBJ2-1; 8 bases are a match to TRBD1. Per the germline V gene, CDR1 is KGHSH and CDR2 is LQKENI. Trimming took 4 bases from V and 13 from J; bases not matched to a gene: 6. The CDR3 has 12 amino acids. CDR3: CASSHMDRDQFF. The CDR3 nucleotides read TGTGCCAGCTCACATATGGACAGGGACCAGTTCTTC.

This clonotype was seen ten or more times. CDR3 loop: CASSSPGQGTNEQFF. The CDR3 DNA follows: TGTGCCAGCAGCTCCCCGGGACAGGGGACCAATGAGCAGTTCTTC. V gene TRBV11-3 combines with J gene TRBJ2-1; 10 positions agree with TRBD1. The V and J ends lost 4 bases and 6 bases, in that order; junction bases with no gene match: 6. CDR3 length equals 15 residues. Per the germline V gene, CDR1 is SGHNT and CDR2 is YENEEA.

This clonotype occurred a few times. The genes are TRBV28 and TRBJ1-1, with TRBD1 as a possible D gene (5 bases). V shed 6 bases and J shed 5 bases, with 16 bases lying between them. CDR3 length: 14 residues. Germline CDR1 is MDHEN and CDR2 is SYDVKM. The CDR3 sequence is CASRGPQRRTEAFF. The CDR3 DNA reads TGTGCCAGCAGGGGACCTCAACGGCGTACTGAAGCTTTCTTT.

A word on this clonotype: The junction departs from the called germline gene at one end, perhaps through a read error. The chain combines TRBV2 with TRBJ1-5; TRBD1 matches at 10 bases. CDR1 and CDR2 from the germline V gene are SNHLY and FYNNEI. CDR3 size: 17 residues. The CDR3 here is CANSSPAGTGARQPQHF. CDR3 DNA: TGTGCCAACAGTTCCCCGGCGGGGACAGGGGCGCGACAGCCCCAGCATTTT.

Only a few counts were recorded for this clonotype. J is TRBJ1-6 and V is TRBV6-5; D is undetermined. The CDR3 consists of 15 residues. Germline V gives CDR1 MNHEY, CDR2 SVGAGI. With 2 bases removed from V and 5 bases from J, the gap between germline ends came to 10 bases. Written as DNA, the CDR3 is TGTGCCAGCAGTTACCGGGGAAACAATAATTCACCCCTCCACTTT. It is translated as CASSYRGNNNSPLHF.

This clonotype has more than one count but fewer than ten. The V and J genes are TRBV28 and TRBJ2-3; D possibly uses TRBD1 or TRBD2 (6 bases each). Germline CDR1 MDHEN, CDR2 SYDVKM. This CDR3 spans 15 amino acids. V was shortened by 5 bases and J by 5 bases, with 17 bases between the two germline ends. CDR3 in amino acids: CASSEGGGLRDTQYF. CDR3 bases: TGTGCCAGCAGTGAAGGAGGGGGGCTGCGAGATACGCAGTATTTT. The variable domain in full, completed from reference TRBV28 and TRBJ2-3, reads DVKVTQSSRYLVKRTGEKVFLECVQDMDHENMFWYRQDPGLGLRLIYFSYDVKMKEKGDIPEGYSVSREKKERFSLILESASTNQTSMYLCASSEGGGLRDTQYFGPGTRLTVL.

This chain uses TRBV7-2 with TRBJ2-7; 9 nucleotides match TRBD1. Trimming cost V 4 bases and J 6 bases; bases outside gene matches: 7. The germline V gene encodes CDR1 SGHTA and CDR2 FQGNSA. This CDR3 comprises 14 residues. The CDR3 protein is CASSSGQGEGEQYF. CDR3 DNA: TGTGCCAGCAGCTCGGGACAGGGCGAGGGCGAGCAGTACTTC.

The rearrangement links TRBV5-1 to TRBJ2-7, with D possibly matching TRBD2 (6 bases). CDR1 and CDR2 from the germline V gene are SGHRS and YFSETQ. The CDR3 length is 13 residues. With 2 bases removed from V and 5 bases from J, the gap between germline ends came to 11 bases. This chain's CDR3 is CASSFTGSHEQYF. DNA of the CDR3: TGCGCCAGCAGCTTTACCGGGAGCCACGAGCAGTACTTC.

The gene calls are TRBV28 and TRBJ1-1; D remains unclear. CDR3 size: 14 residues. The V gene lost 2 bases and the J gene lost 1 base, with 8 bases spanning the gap. Germline V gene lookup returns CDR1 MDHEN and CDR2 SYDVKM. CDR3 DNA sequence: TGTGCCAGCAGTTTACCTACTGGGAACACTGAAGCTTTCTTT. This gives the protein CASSLPTGNTEAFF.

In its sample, this clonotype was seen many times. The chain combines TRBV7-9 with TRBJ2-7; 7 positions agree with TRBD2. Germline V gene data show CDR1 as SEHNR and CDR2 as FQNEAQ (reference sequence). The CDR3 spans 16 residues. The trim removed 5 bases at V and 1 base at J, leaving 11 bases unmatched. The CDR3 here is CASSGTLAENSYEQYF. CDR3 nucleotides: TGTGCCAGCAGCGGCACCCTAGCGGAGAATTCCTACGAGCAGTACTTC.

This chain links TRBV7-2 with TRBJ2-2; D is unclear. This CDR3 comprises 16 residues. Trimming removed 0 bases from V and 5 bases from J, with 13 bases in between. CDR1 is SGHTA, CDR2 FQGNSA, per germline. CDR3 in DNA: TGTGCCAGCAGCTTAGCGACCACGGTATTTACCGGGGAGCTGTTTTTT. Translated, it gives CASSLATTVFTGELFF.

This clonotype came up a few times. This sequence joins TRBV4-3 and TRBJ2-7; a weak D match, TRBD1 (6 bases). Trimming removed 0 bases at V and 6 bases at J, with 15 bases between. This CDR3 has 15 residues. Looked up from germline, CDR1 is LGHNA and CDR2 is YSLEER. The CDR3 is CASSQEFAGVAEQYF. The CDR3 nucleotides read TGCGCCAGCAGCCAAGAATTCGCAGGGGTGGCCGAGCAGTACTTC.

The rearrangement uses TRBV11-2 and TRBJ1-1, with TRBD1 as a possible D gene (6 bases). The CDR3 has 16 residues. V was shortened by 3 bases and J by 5 bases, with 19 bases between the two germline ends. Germline V gene data show CDR1 as SGHAT and CDR2 as FQNNGV. As DNA, the CDR3 is TGTGCCAGCAGCTTGCCTACTACAGGGTTGGGGACTGAAGCTTTCTTT. It encodes CASSLPTTGLGTEAFF.

The V gene is TRBV6-5, the J gene TRBJ2-5; D is unresolved. This CDR3 is built from 13 residues. Germline V lookup: CDR1 MNHEY, CDR2 SVGAGI. V was trimmed by 3 bases and J by 4 bases, leaving 9 bases between them. The CDR3 nucleotides are TGTGCCAGCAGTTATGCACAAGGAGAGACCCAGTACTTC. Amino acids: CASSYAQGETQYF.

This clonotype occurred many times. The rearrangement links TRBV6-5 to TRBJ2-7; 10 bases map to TRBD1. Germline CDR1 MNHEY, CDR2 SVGAGI. V lost 5 bases and J lost 3; bases outside the gene matches: 4. The CDR3 totals 14 residues. CDR3 loop: CASSDRDRGYEQYF. CDR3 nucleotides: TGTGCCAGCAGTGACCGGGACAGGGGCTACGAGCAGTACTTC.

This clonotype has a handful of counts. This chain joins TRBV18 and TRBJ1-1; no firm D call. V shed 0 bases and J shed 1 base, with 9 bases lying between them. The germline V gene encodes CDR1 KGHSH and CDR2 LQKENI. There are 15 residues in the CDR3. The CDR3 nucleotides are TGTGCCAGCTCACCACCGAACGGGAGGAACACTGAAGCTTTCTTT. Translated, it gives CASSPPNGRNTEAFF.

The rearrangement uses TRBV20-1 and TRBJ2-7; D uncertain. V gave up 1 base and J gave up 3 bases, with 10 bases separating them. Germline V lookup: CDR1 DFQATT, CDR2 SNEGSKA (reference sequence). CDR3 length: 13 residues. The CDR3 is CSARAIVVYEQYF. Written as DNA, the CDR3 is TGCAGTGCTAGAGCCATTGTCGTCTACGAGCAGTACTTC.

This clonotype was recorded at least ten times. The gene calls are TRBV7-2 and TRBJ2-3; no definite D call. Trimming stripped 5 bases from V and 7 bases from J, with 10 bases between. Germline V gene lookup returns CDR1 SGHTA and CDR2 FQGNSA. The CDR3 runs to 12 residues. CDR3: CASSGSMYTQYF. The DNA of the CDR3 is TGTGCCAGCAGCGGATCGATGTATACGCAGTATTTT.